A single sample is the source of the 9 T cell receptor beta chains below, sequenced in a study of CD8 T cells in Susac syndrome. Random hexamers primed reverse transcription of 0.5 to 1 ug RNA. TCRdb itself ran the immunoSEQ multiplex PCR reads through MiXCR, one entry per CDR3 protein. The data show 150,000 to 200,000 distinct CDR3 sequences, less than 95% seen once. Material for sequencing was CD4+ T cells from PBMCs. The receptors derive from a human donor with multiple sclerosis.

J is TRBJ1-2 and V is TRBV15, with D uncertain. Germline lookup yields CDR1 LNHNV and CDR2 YYDKDF (reference sequence). The length of the CDR3 is 12 residues. The germline V and J ends were trimmed by 0 bases and 7 bases, with 6 bases remaining between them. This CDR3 reads CATSRDQLGYTF. CDR3 nucleotide sequence: TGTGCCACCAGCAGAGATCAACTTGGCTACACCTTC.

The chain uses TRBV4-2 and TRBJ2-7; D remains unclear. The CDR3 covers 15 residues. V lost 1 base and J 4 bases, leaving 14 bases between the germline ends. Germline values: CDR1 LGHNA, CDR2 YNFKEQ. The CDR3 region has the DNA TGTGCCAGCAGCCAAGTTTCGGAGAAGCGTTACGAGCAGTACTTC. Translating gives CASSQVSEKRYEQYF.

V and J are TRBV2 and TRBJ2-5; 9 bases align to TRBD2. Germline V gives CDR1 SNHLY, CDR2 FYNNEI. V lost 2 bases to trimming and J lost 5 bases; unmatched junction nucleotides: 3. CDR3 length: 14 residues. The CDR3 DNA sequence: TGTGCCAGCAGTGAATCCAGCGGGAGGGAGACCCAGTACTTC. This encodes CASSESSGRETQYF.

The chain is built from TRBV7-9 and TRBJ2-1; TRBD2 agrees at 7 bases. The J segment lost 5 bases and the V segment lost 4 bases, leaving 17 bases of the junction unmatched. CDR3 size: 18 residues. Germline lookup yields CDR1 SEHNR and CDR2 FQNEAQ (reference sequence). CDR3 protein: CASSSGLAVPVVNNEQFF. The CDR3, as DNA: TGTGCCAGCAGCTCTGGGCTAGCGGTTCCGGTAGTAAACAATGAGCAGTTCTTC.

The chain couples TRBV6-5 to TRBJ2-5, with D possibly being TRBD2 (6 bases). The CDR3 contains 15 residues. The V gene lost 0 bases and the J gene lost 5 bases, with 13 bases spanning the gap. CDR1 MNHEY and CDR2 SVGAGI come from the germline V gene. The CDR3 DNA sequence: TGTGCCAGCAGTTACTCCCCTGGGGGGAGGGAGACCCAGTACTTC. This codes for CASSYSPGGRETQYF.

The rearrangement links TRBV9 to TRBJ1-1; no clear D. Trimming stripped 2 bases from V and 2 bases from J, with 10 bases between. This CDR3 is 14 amino acids long. The germline CDR1 and CDR2 sequences are SGDLS and YYNGEE. The CDR3, as DNA: TGTGCCAGCAGCGTTCAAGGAAGTAACACTGAAGCTTTCTTT. Its protein product is CASSVQGSNTEAFF.

The rearrangement uses TRBV30 and TRBJ2-5; 8 nucleotides agree with TRBD1. Losses at the gene ends were 8 bases for V and 8 bases for J; bases not matched to a gene: 7. This CDR3 has 11 amino acids. CDR1 is GTSNPN and CDR2 is SVGIG in the germline V gene (reference sequence). The CDR3 loop reads CASQTGVTQYF. CDR3 DNA sequence: TGTGCCAGCCAGACAGGGGTCACCCAGTACTTC.

The chain uses TRBV30 and TRBJ1-3; possibly TRBD1 for D (6 bases). V was clipped by 4 bases and J by 0 bases, with 13 bases between them. The CDR3 is 15 amino acids. Germline CDR1 GTSNPN, CDR2 SVGIG (reference sequence). This CDR3 reads CAWTRGQSSGNTIYF. CDR3 coding DNA: TGTGCCTGGACCCGGGGACAAAGCTCTGGAAACACCATATATTTT. The entire variable domain, with the rest obtained from reference TRBV30 and TRBJ1-3, is as follows: SQTIHQWPATLVQPVGSPLSLECTVEGTSNPNLYWYRQAAGRGLQLLFYSVGIGQISSEVPQNLSASRPQDRQFILSSKKLLLSDSGFYLCAWTRGQSSGNTIYFGEGSWLTVV.

The rearrangement joins TRBV4-2 to TRBJ2-1; D not certain. From germline, CDR1 is LGHNA and CDR2 YNFKEQ. V lost 4 bases to trimming and J lost 8 bases, with 9 bases between them. This CDR3 has 12 residues. CDR3 in DNA: TGTGCCAGCAGCCGAGGCGGCTATGAGCAGTTCTTC. This encodes CASSRGGYEQFF.